This T cell receptor beta chain emerged from a study of blood T cell repertoires in COVID-19. For the study at large: COVID-19 samples, acute and convalescent, were from the United States, Italy and Spain.

The germline V and J ends were trimmed by 3 bases and 3 bases, with 16 bases remaining between them. Germline assignment: CDR1 SEHNR and CDR2 FQNEAQ (reference sequence). This CDR3 has 16 amino acids. Under the authors' procedure: Estimation of nucleated cell counts relied on the amplification of reference gene primers. The assay was immunoSEQ multiplex PCR, and TCRdb's table has in-frame clones only and misses some. From that table come the V and J calls and clone size; the DNA was used to work out D and trimming. The sample carries fewer than 130,000 clones, around 82% recorded once. Sequencing used peripheral blood. This clonotype was obtained from a woman between 55 and 75 years old with acute or convalescent COVID-19. The V and J genes are TRBV7-9 and TRBJ2-3; possible D gene TRBD2, 6 bases. Here the CDR3 reads CASSFGSLGGTDTQYF. CDR3 sequence (DNA): TGTGCCAGCAGCTTTGGATCTTTGGGGGGTACAGATACGCAGTATTTT.